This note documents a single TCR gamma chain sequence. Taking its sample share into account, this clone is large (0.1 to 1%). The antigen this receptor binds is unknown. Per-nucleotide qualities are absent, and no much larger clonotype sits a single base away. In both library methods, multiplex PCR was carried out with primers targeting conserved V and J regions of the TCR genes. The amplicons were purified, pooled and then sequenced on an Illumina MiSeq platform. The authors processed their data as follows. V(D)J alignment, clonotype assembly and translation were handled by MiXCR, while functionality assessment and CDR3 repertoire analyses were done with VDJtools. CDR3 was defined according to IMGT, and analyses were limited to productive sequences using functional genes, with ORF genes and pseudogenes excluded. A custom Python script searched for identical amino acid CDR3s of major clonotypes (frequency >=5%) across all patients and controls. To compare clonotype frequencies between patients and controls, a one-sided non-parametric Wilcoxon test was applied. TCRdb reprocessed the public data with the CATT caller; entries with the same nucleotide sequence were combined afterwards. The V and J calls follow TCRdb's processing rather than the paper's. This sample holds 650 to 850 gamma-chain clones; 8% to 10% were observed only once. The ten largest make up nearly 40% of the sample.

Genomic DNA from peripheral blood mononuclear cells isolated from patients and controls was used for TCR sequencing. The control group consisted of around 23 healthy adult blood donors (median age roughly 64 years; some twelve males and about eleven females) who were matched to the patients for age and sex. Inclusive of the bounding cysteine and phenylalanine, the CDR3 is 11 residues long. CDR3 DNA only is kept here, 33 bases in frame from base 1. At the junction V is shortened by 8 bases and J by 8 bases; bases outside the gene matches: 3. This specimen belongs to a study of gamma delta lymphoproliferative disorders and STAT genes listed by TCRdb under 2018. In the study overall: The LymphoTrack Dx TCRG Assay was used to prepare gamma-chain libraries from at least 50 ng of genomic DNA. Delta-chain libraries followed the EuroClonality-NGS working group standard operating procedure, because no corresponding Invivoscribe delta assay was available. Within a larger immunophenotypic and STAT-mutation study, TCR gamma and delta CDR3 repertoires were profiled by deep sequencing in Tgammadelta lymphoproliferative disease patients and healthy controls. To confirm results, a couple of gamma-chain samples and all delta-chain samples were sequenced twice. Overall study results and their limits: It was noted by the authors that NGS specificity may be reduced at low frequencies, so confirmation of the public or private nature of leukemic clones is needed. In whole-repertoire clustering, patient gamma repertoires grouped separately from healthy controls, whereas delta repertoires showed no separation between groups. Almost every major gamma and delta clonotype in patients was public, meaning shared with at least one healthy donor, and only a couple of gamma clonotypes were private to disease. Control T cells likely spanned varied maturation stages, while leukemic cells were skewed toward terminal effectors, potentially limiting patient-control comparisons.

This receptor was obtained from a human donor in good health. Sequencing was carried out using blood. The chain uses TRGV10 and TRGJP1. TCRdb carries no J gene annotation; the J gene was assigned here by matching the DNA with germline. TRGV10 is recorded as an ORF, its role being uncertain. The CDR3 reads CAAWGGWFKIF. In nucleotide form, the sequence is TGTGCTGCGTGGGGGGGTTGGTTCAAGATATTT.